These 27 T cell receptor beta chains share one sample of origin, sequenced in a study of OX40 agonist ivuxolimab in advanced cancers. Profiled with immunoSEQ multiplex PCR; TCRdb holds only in-frame clones, not every one. The sample carries approximately 76,000 clones, approximately 86% recorded once. Material: CD4+ or CD8+ T cells sorted from blood, obtained in a trial of the OX40 agonist ivuxolimab. Receptors originate from an adult with an advanced solid tumor such as melanoma, head and neck, liver or kidney cancer.

This sequence joins TRBV7-2 and TRBJ2-7; D not certain. V was clipped by 0 bases and J by 6 bases, with 6 bases between them. CDR1 is SGHTA and CDR2 is FQGNSA in the germline V gene. The CDR3 runs 12 residues. DNA of the CDR3: TGTGCCAGCAGCTTAGCACGGTCCGAGCAGTACTTC. Its translation is CASSLARSEQYF.

This chain uses TRBV15 with TRBJ1-2, with D uncertain. Germline-derived CDR1 and CDR2 are LNHNV and YYDKDF (reference sequence). The CDR3 length is 15 residues. The V and J ends lost 0 bases and 8 bases respectively, with 16 bases between them. The CDR3, as DNA: TGTGCCACCAGCAGAGATAGGGAGGCGCCGGGGGGCTACACCTTC. This encodes CATSRDREAPGGYTF. Complete variable domain (other parts from reference TRBV15 and TRBJ1-2): DAMVIQNPRYQVTQFGKPVTLSCSQTLNHNVMYWYQQKSSQAPKLLFHYYDKDFNNEADTPDNFQSRRPNTSFCFLDIRSPGLGDTAMYLCATSRDREAPGGYTFGSGTRLTVV.

This clone was recorded only once. The rearrangement joins TRBV5-4 to TRBJ2-7; 13 positions match TRBD2. Germline-derived CDR1 and CDR2 are SGHNT and YYREEE (reference sequence). After removal of 4 bases from V and 2 bases from J, the junction contained 3 bases not matched to a gene. The CDR3 has 15 amino acids. DNA for the CDR3: TGTGCCAGCAGCCCACTAGCGGGAGGGACCTACGAGCAGTACTTC. It encodes CASSPLAGGTYEQYF.

V gene TRBV7-9 combines with J gene TRBJ1-2; TRBD1 matches 10 bases. From germline, CDR1 is SEHNR and CDR2 FQNEAQ (reference sequence). The CDR3 consists of 14 residues. The ends lost 7 bases at V and 8 bases at J; junction bases unmatched: 10. This chain's CDR3 is CASTQGGQGRGYTF. For the CDR3, the DNA is TGTGCCAGCACCCAGGGGGGACAGGGGCGAGGCTACACCTTC.

CDR3 DNA sequence: TGTGCCAGCAGTTACTCGTCGGACAGGGAAGCTTTCTTT. As protein: CASSYSSDREAFF. The V call is TRBV6-5, the J call TRBJ1-1; 7 bases agree with TRBD1. Germline V gene data show CDR1 as MNHEY and CDR2 as SVGAGI. With V trimmed by 0 bases and J by 8 bases, 3 bases remained unmatched. The CDR3 has 13 residues.

CDR3 bases: TGTGCCAGCAGCGTGGACTCCTACAATGAGCAGTTCTTC. Its protein is CASSVDSYNEQFF. The chain recombines TRBV5-4 with TRBJ2-1; no reliable D call. Germline lookup yields CDR1 SGHNT and CDR2 YYREEE (reference sequence). Trimming stripped 4 bases from V and 0 bases from J, with 5 bases between. The CDR3 extends over 13 amino acids.

The chain is built from TRBV7-3 and TRBJ2-2; D unclear. Germline V gene lookup returns CDR1 SGHTA and CDR2 FQGTGA. The V gene lost 1 base and the J gene lost 2 bases, with 5 bases spanning the gap. The CDR3 is 14 amino acids. As DNA, the CDR3 is TGTGCCAGCAGCTTAAGCAGCAACACCGGGGAGCTGTTTTTT. Encoded protein: CASSLSSNTGELFF. The full variable domain, with the rest looked up from reference TRBV7-3 and TRBJ2-2, is GAGVSQTPSNKVTEKGKYVELRCDPISGHTALYWYRQSLGQGPEFLIYFQGTGAADDSGLPNDRFFAVRPEGSVSTLKIQRTERGDSAVYLCASSLSSNTGELFFGEGSRLTVL.

The chain joins TRBV11-2 to TRBJ2-3, with 7 nucleotides matching TRBD2. This CDR3 has 15 amino acids. V dropped 5 bases and J dropped 0; count of bases not matched to a gene: 5. From germline, CDR1 is SGHAT and CDR2 FQNNGV. The CDR3, as DNA: TGTGCCAGCAGCCCCCTAGCGGTTAGCACAGATACGCAGTATTTT. Its translation is CASSPLAVSTDTQYF.

The J gene is TRBJ2-5, the V gene TRBV6-1; 10 nucleotides line up with TRBD1. The end of the DNA fits TRBJ2-7 better, so the J call may be wrong. Germline V gives CDR1 MNHNS, CDR2 SASEGT. CDR3 size: 16 residues. The chain's CDR3 is CASSVSDRGHYYEQYF. In DNA, the CDR3 is TGTGCCAGCAGTGTTAGTGACAGGGGGCATTATTACGAGCAGTACTTC.

J is TRBJ1-4 and V is TRBV5-1; D is unclear. V was pared by 2 bases and J by 8 bases, with 13 bases between. This CDR3 spans 14 amino acids. The V gene's germline CDR1 is SGHRS and CDR2 YFSETQ. CDR3 bases: TGCGCCAGCAGCTTAGGACTTACCTACGAAAAACTGTTTTTT. It encodes CASSLGLTYEKLFF.

The V gene is TRBV7-3, the J gene TRBJ1-2; 7 bases are a match to TRBD1. V shed 3 bases, J shed 8 bases, and the junction held 6 bases outside the gene matches. This CDR3 comprises 13 residues. Germline V CDR1 and CDR2: SGHTA, FQGTGA. CDR3 nucleotide sequence: TGTGCCAGCAGCTTGTTAACAGGGGTGGGCTACACCTTC. Its translation is CASSLLTGVGYTF.

The CDR3, as DNA: TGCAGCGTTGGGGGGATACAAGAGACCCAGTACTTC. Encoded protein: CSVGGIQETQYF. The rearrangement links TRBV29-1 to TRBJ2-5; D possibly matches TRBD1 or TRBD2 (5 bases each). Trimming removed 4 bases from V and 2 bases from J, with 8 bases in between. This CDR3 comprises 12 residues. Germline CDR1 SQVTM, CDR2 ANQGSEA.

V is TRBV5-1 and J is TRBJ2-2, with D perhaps TRBD2 (6 bases). The germline CDR1 and CDR2 sequences are SGHRS and YFSETQ. This CDR3 is 14 amino acids long. The V end lost 5 bases, the J end lost 1 base, and 9 bases lay between the germline ends. As DNA, the CDR3 is TGCGCCAGCAGGGAGGGGATGAACACCGGGGAGCTGTTTTTT. It is translated as CASREGMNTGELFF. Based on the CDR3 plus reference TRBV5-1 and TRBJ2-2, the full variable domain is KAGVTQTPRYLIKTRGQQVTLSCSPISGHRSVSWYQQTPGQGLQFLFEYFSETQRNKGNFPGRFSGRQFSNSRSEMNVSTLELGDSALYLCASREGMNTGELFFGEGSRLTVL.

The genes are TRBV5-6 and TRBJ2-5, with 7 bases identical to TRBD2. CDR1 is SGHDT and CDR2 is YYEEEE in the germline V gene. J was trimmed by 4 bases and V by 2 bases; bases with no gene match: 2. CDR3 length: 13 amino acids. CDR3 region: CASSFGGGETQYF. The CDR3 coding sequence is TGTGCCAGCAGCTTTGGGGGGGGAGAGACCCAGTACTTC. Full variable domain (rest looked up from reference TRBV5-6 and TRBJ2-5): DAGVTQSPTHLIKTRGQQVTLRCSPKSGHDTVSWYQQALGQGPQFIFQYYEEEERQRGNFPDRFSGHQFPNYSSELNVNALLLGDSALYLCASSFGGGETQYFGPGTRLLVL.

This rearrangement joins TRBV30 to TRBJ2-3; 8 nucleotides align to TRBD1. The CDR3 has 16 amino acids. Germline trimming cut 5 bases from V and 2 bases from J; bases unmatched to any gene: 12. From germline, CDR1 is GTSNPN and CDR2 SVGIG (reference sequence). CDR3 nucleotide sequence: TGTGCCTGGGGCCCCTTCGGACAGGGATCCACAGATACGCAGTATTTT. It specifies CAWGPFGQGSTDTQYF.

The sample holds one count of this clone. The chain carries TRBV18 and TRBJ2-3; the D is unclear. Trimming stripped 5 bases from V and 0 bases from J, with 9 bases between. This CDR3 has 14 residues. The germline gives CDR1 KGHSH, CDR2 LQKENI. The CDR3: CASSSAYSTDTQYF. As DNA, the CDR3 is TGTGCCAGCTCATCGGCTTACAGCACAGATACGCAGTATTTT.

The table lists this clone with a few counts. DNA of the CDR3: TGTGCCAGCAGGGATACTAGCGGGAGGGGGTATTTT. This gives the protein CASRDTSGRGYF. The chain recombines TRBV28 with TRBJ2-3; 13 positions match TRBD2. The trim removed 6 bases at V and 14 bases at J, leaving 5 bases unmatched. Germline lookup yields CDR1 MDHEN and CDR2 SYDVKM. This CDR3 spans 12 amino acids. Complete variable domain (other parts from reference TRBV28 and TRBJ2-3): DVKVTQSSRYLVKRTGEKVFLECVQDMDHENMFWYRQDPGLGLRLIYFSYDVKMKEKGDIPEGYSVSREKKERFSLILESASTNQTSMYLCASRDTSGRGYFGPGTRLTVL.

The chain uses TRBV4-2 and TRBJ2-5; D could derive from TRBD1 or TRBD2 (5 bases each). The length of the CDR3 is 19 residues. Trimming removed 2 bases from V and 4 bases from J, with 26 bases in between. Germline V gene lookup returns CDR1 LGHNA and CDR2 YNFKEQ. The CDR3 loop reads CASSQFNLQSGADGETQYF. The CDR3 coding sequence is TGTGCCAGCAGCCAATTCAACCTACAGTCCGGGGCGGACGGAGAGACCCAGTACTTC.

CDR3 amino acids: CASGTLNQPQHF. The CDR3 coding sequence is TGTGCCAGCGGTACACTAAATCAGCCCCAGCATTTT. This chain links TRBV28 with TRBJ1-5; no clear D. Trimming left V 8 bases short and J 4 bases short, with 9 bases between. This CDR3 has 12 residues. Germline V CDR1 and CDR2: MDHEN, SYDVKM.

This clone came up a few times. V usage is TRBV6-1 and J usage is TRBJ2-1; 9 nucleotides align to TRBD2. With V trimmed by 3 bases and J by 8 bases, 5 bases remained unmatched. The germline gives CDR1 MNHNS, CDR2 SASEGT. This CDR3 is built from 14 residues. CDR3 protein: CASSDRGRVDEQFF. The CDR3 coding sequence is TGTGCCAGCAGTGACCGCGGGAGGGTCGATGAGCAGTTCTTC.

This chain uses TRBV4-1 with TRBJ1-3; a weak D match, TRBD1 (5 bases). The germline gives CDR1 MGHRA, CDR2 YSYEKL. The CDR3 extends over 16 amino acids. Trimming removed 0 bases from V and 4 bases from J, with 13 bases in between. CDR3 amino acids: CASSQERSRVGNTIYF. The CDR3 nucleotides are TGCGCCAGCAGCCAAGAGCGCAGCAGGGTCGGAAACACCATATATTTT.

The CDR3 nucleotides are TGTGCCAGCTCACCTCTCCGGACAGAGGGGACTGAAGCTTTCTTT. It translates to CASSPLRTEGTEAFF. The rearrangement joins TRBV18 to TRBJ1-1, with D possibly matching TRBD1 (6 bases). The CDR3 loop spans 15 amino acids. Per the germline V gene, CDR1 is KGHSH and CDR2 is LQKENI. The V gene lost 3 bases and the J gene lost 5 bases, with 16 bases spanning the gap.

The rearrangement uses TRBV10-3 and TRBJ1-5; no clear D. Germline V gene lookup returns CDR1 ENHRY and CDR2 SYGVKD. The CDR3 runs 15 residues. The V end lost 2 bases, the J end lost 3 bases, and 11 bases lay between the germline ends. CDR3 in amino acids: CAISELGLSNQPQHF. CDR3 in DNA: TGTGCCATCAGTGAGCTAGGACTATCCAATCAGCCCCAGCATTTT.

V is TRBV6-1 and J is TRBJ1-2; D is undetermined. This CDR3 is 15 amino acids long. Germline-derived CDR1 and CDR2 are MNHNS and SASEGT. V lost 6 bases and J 3 bases, leaving 17 bases between the germline ends. The CDR3 reads CASSLKQEWDYGYTF. CDR3 bases: TGTGCCAGCAGCCTAAAGCAGGAGTGGGACTATGGCTACACCTTC.

The rearrangement joins TRBV5-1 to TRBJ2-3; 9 positions match TRBD2. CDR3 length equals 17 residues. Germline V gene data show CDR1 as SGHRS and CDR2 as YFSETQ. After removal of 2 bases from V and 2 bases from J, the junction contained 9 bases not matched to a gene. CDR3 in DNA: TGCGCCAGCAGCTTTCAAGGGCTAGCGGGGCTCACAGATACGCAGTATTTT. As protein: CASSFQGLAGLTDTQYF.

V gene TRBV25-1 combines with J gene TRBJ1-1; D gene ambiguous. This CDR3 is built from 13 residues. The germline CDR1 and CDR2 sequences are MGHDK and SYGVNS. V was pared by 1 base and J by 1 base, with 4 bases between. The CDR3 here is CASSELGNTEAFF. Written as DNA, the CDR3 is TGTGCCAGCAGTGAATTGGGGAACACTGAAGCTTTCTTT.

The chain carries TRBV15 and TRBJ1-3; no definite D call. CDR3 length: 14 residues. Trimming removed 1 base from V and 2 bases from J, with 6 bases in between. Germline V gene lookup returns CDR1 LNHNV and CDR2 YYDKDF (reference sequence). Here the CDR3 reads CATSRAAAGNTIYF. The CDR3 DNA reads TGTGCCACCAGCAGAGCGGCAGCTGGAAACACCATATATTTT. Supplemented by reference TRBV15 and TRBJ1-3, the full variable domain reads DAMVIQNPRYQVTQFGKPVTLSCSQTLNHNVMYWYQQKSSQAPKLLFHYYDKDFNNEADTPDNFQSRRPNTSFCFLDIRSPGLGDTAMYLCATSRAAAGNTIYFGEGSWLTVV.